The present T cell receptor (beta chain) was sequenced within a study of naive and memory T cell subsets (TCRdb year 2017). For the study in its entirety: Sorted naive and memory T cell subsets from peripheral blood were analyzed in the study using a UMI-based, open-source pipeline for TCR alpha and beta sequencing. RNA was DNase-treated and reverse transcribed with TCR constant-region primers, mostly using SuperScript III. The results of the functional CMV T cell responses matched the IgG serology results in every case.

The CDR3 goes from the cysteine to the phenylalanine over 12 residues. Just CDR3 DNA is preserved here, 36 bases in frame from base 1. V sheds 4 bases and J sheds 2 bases, leaving 9 bases between their ends. From the germline V gene, CDR1 is SQVTM and CDR2 is ANQGSEA. Regarding this clonotype: Its antigen has not been determined. Base-call qualities are not available, and no considerably larger clone is one nucleotide away.

The method behind the library was UMI-ligation and nested PCR. To cover both TRBC1 and TRBC2, the beta constant-region primer consisted of an equimolar mix of two oligonucleotides. A single-stranded oligonucleotide bearing the SP2 primer plus a 12-nucleotide UMI was ligated onto the 3' end of the cDNA by T4 RNA ligase 1. The ligated cDNA went through four rounds of PCR with nested alpha and beta constant-region primers together with the SP2 primer. Incubation of the ligation reaction was carried out at 16 degrees C for about 18-25 hours. PCR2 was usually performed as a SYBR Green qPCR and halted at a preset threshold so that over-amplification would not occur. Every purification after the first one was done using Agencourt AMPure XP magnetic beads. Libraries were quantified by Qubit and checked on a TapeStation, where a main peak was expected near 650 bp. The pooled libraries were sequenced on an Illumina MiSeq using v2 2x251 paired-end kits, which usually yielded roughly 0.85-2.1 million reads per sample. Each sample's library went into the pool at approximately 4 nM, and about 5-8% PhiX was added to help with cluster recognition. The paper's processing steps were these. Decombinator assigned V and J genes to Demultiplexor-processed FASTQ reads by tag matching, allowing a single base-pair mismatch. By using UMIs, Collapsinator corrected both sequencing errors and the frequency errors caused by PCR heterogeneity. CDR3Translator translated TCRs and extracted CDR3s from the conserved cysteine to the FGXG phenylalanine, flagging non-productive sequences. Gini, Shannon entropy and inverse Simpson indices were calculated on repertoires subsampled to equal numbers of UMI-defined TCRs. Power-law fits to clonotype abundance distributions were performed by maximum likelihood within the linear range. For one naive CD8 sample, the pipeline and MIGEC produced similar UMI counts, unique TCR numbers and clonal distributions. One analysis removed from the naive repertoire any naive TCRs that were also found in any memory subset from the same donor. The repertoires were searched for 7,322 CMV-associated CDR3 sequences that had been compiled from VDJdb and a published dataset. TCRdb cleaned the public reads at Q25 with fastp, built clones with MiXCR and kept in-frame beta chains. Merged by CDR3 protein, the rows form single entries marked with the most common genes and DNA. The V and J calls and clone size come from TCRdb's table, not from the authors' own analysis. The sample table shows 130,000 to 150,000 distinct CDR3 sequences, and about 17% are seen once. The top ten constitute about 0.14% of the sample.

Separate amplification of TCR alpha and beta chain libraries was performed from the second PCR step onward. The CMV status of each donor was determined by measuring IFNgamma production from CD4+ T cells after fresh PBMCs had been stimulated overnight with CMV viral lysate. CD4 T cells were positively selected with Miltenyi beads, followed by positive selection of CD8 T cells from the CD4-negative fraction. Cells were stained for CD3, CD4, CD8, CD45RA, CD27 and a live/dead dye and were sorted on a BD Aria II into four subsets based on CD45RA and CD27. A few healthy volunteers provided blood, and the blood of each volunteer was split into CD4 and CD8 T cells and then into four differentiation subsets. Roughly 0.12 L of peripheral blood was taken from each donor, and PBMC were separated by density-gradient centrifugation on Ficoll-Paque PLUS. After sorting, cells were lysed in RLT buffer, RNA was extracted using a Qiagen RNeasy kit, and the extracted RNA was stored at -80 degrees C.

Study-wide conclusions, independent of this receptor: Once error correction was done, more than 85% of naive TCR sequences showed up just once, which made the naive abundance distributions much steeper than those of the memory subsets. RNA-based TCR counts may be influenced by expression changes linked to T cell activation and differentiation. The repertoire findings for the naive and memory subsets could not be validated, as no ground truth was available. The abundance of TCRs followed a power law with an exponent that differed between naive and memory subsets yet stayed consistent across the three individuals. A few larger clonotypes were found in naive repertoires, especially CD8, and these larger clonotypes were possibly memory cells re-expressing CD45RA. Gini index rose and Shannon and inverse Simpson diversity fell from naive through CM, EM and EMRA in both CD4 and CD8 cells. Single alpha or beta chain sequences, rather than paired alpha/beta receptors, were used to define clonotypes.

Sequenced material: naive CD4+ T cells from blood. Interpreted using the paper, the cell subset or site label stands for: naive T cells, CD45RA high CD27+. The receptor was isolated from a human donor in good health. The chain is assembled from TRBV29-1 and TRBJ2-7, and possibly TRBD2, on 6 matching bases. This receptor has the CDR3 CSVGGKPYEQYF. The nucleotide sequence is given as TGCAGCGTTGGCGGGAAACCCTACGAGCAGTACTTC.